A selection of T cell receptor beta chains follows, all from one sample in a study of human T cells and chemical hapten exposure. TCRdb re-analysed the RACE reads in MiXCR, keeping a single row per CDR3 protein. Here the sample spans around 99,000 distinct CDR3 sequences, over 10% being singletons. The sample in question was whole blood, obtained in connection with sensitization to the hapten diphenylcyclopropenone (DPC). Every receptor here comes from a middle-aged woman with alopecia areata. Some clones in this sample may be carry-over from other donors' samples. Each CDR3 is given with its conserved first and last residue. Fields, in order: V gene, D gene, J gene, clone size, CDR3 protein, CDR3 DNA. D genes are given only for firm matches. The size of a clone is reported for some rows only, either as once, few or many, or as a class for expanded clones.

v_call: TRBV28
d_call: TRBD2
j_call: TRBJ2-7
clone_size: few
cdr3_aa: CASRQSKLAGGYEQYF
cdr3_nt: TGTGCCAGCAGACAATCCAAACTAGCGGGGGGATACGAGCAGTACTTC

v_call: TRBV4-2
d_call: TRBD1
j_call: TRBJ1-2
clone_size: -
cdr3_aa: CASSRGQGSYGYTF
cdr3_nt: TGTGCCAGCAGCCGCGGACAGGGCTCGTATGGCTACACCTTC

v_call: TRBV20-1
d_call: -
j_call: TRBJ2-7
clone_size: many
cdr3_aa: CSARDRQGLSYEQYF
cdr3_nt: TGCAGTGCTAGAGACCGACAGGGACTCTCCTACGAGCAGTACTTC

v_call: TRBV7-9
d_call: TRBD1
j_call: TRBJ2-7
clone_size: -
cdr3_aa: CASSLSGQGFSYEQYF
cdr3_nt: TGTGCCAGCAGCTTGTCCGGACAGGGGTTCTCCTACGAGCAGTACTTC

v_call: TRBV6-2/TRBV6-3
d_call: TRBD1
j_call: TRBJ1-5
clone_size: few
cdr3_aa: CASSYGRGAQPQHF
cdr3_nt: TGTGCCAGCAGTTACGGCAGGGGGGCTCAGCCCCAGCATTTT

v_call: TRBV12-3/TRBV12-4
d_call: -
j_call: TRBJ2-7
clone_size: few
cdr3_aa: CASSRGGGLPYEQYF
cdr3_nt: TGTGCCAGCAGCCGAGGGGGAGGTCTGCCCTACGAGCAGTACTTC

v_call: TRBV28
d_call: -
j_call: TRBJ2-5
clone_size: few
cdr3_aa: CASSAGFKETQYF
cdr3_nt: TGTGCCAGCAGTGCCGGATTTAAGGAGACCCAGTACTTC

v_call: TRBV18
d_call: -
j_call: TRBJ2-7
clone_size: -
cdr3_aa: CASSPPDRSSYEQYF
cdr3_nt: TGTGCCAGCTCACCACCCGACAGAAGCTCCTACGAGCAGTACTTC

v_call: TRBV29-1
d_call: -
j_call: TRBJ2-3
clone_size: many
cdr3_aa: CSVVKADPTDTQYF
cdr3_nt: TGCAGCGTTGTTAAGGCGGATCCCACAGATACGCAGTATTTT

v_call: TRBV24-1
d_call: TRBD2
j_call: TRBJ2-1
clone_size: -
cdr3_aa: CATSDSGLAGNNEQFF
cdr3_nt: TGTGCCACCAGTGATTCGGGACTAGCGGGTAACAATGAGCAGTTCTTC